The present T cell receptor beta chain was sequenced within a study of T-cell memory formation after mild COVID-19. Study results and limitations: Some clones that responded were present in memory (sampled pre-infection), which suggests cross-reactive memory joined. Contracting CD8+ clones were enriched in EMRA, CD4+ mainly in CM and EM.

The CDR3 has 15 amino acids. Germline loops: CDR1 SNHLY, CDR2 FYNNEI. V lost 0 bases to trimming and J lost 1 base, with 9 bases between them. Concerning this clonotype itself: The antigen is unknown.

Constant-segment primers were used for 5'RACE, and the resulting TCR alpha and TCR beta cDNA libraries carried sample barcodes and UMIs. TCRdb ran MiXCR on the 5' RACE reads and lists one entry per CDR3 protein. The table shows more than 250,000 distinct CDR3 sequences, with around 15% occurring only once. This sequence originates from a young man who had mild COVID-19 (a few samples of this study predate the infection). Cell type and time point are not known. The sample taken for sequencing was PBMCs or a T cell subset sorted from them (not recorded which). The gene calls are TRBV2 and TRBJ1-1; D remains unclear. CDR3 in DNA: TGTGCCAGCAGTGAAGCGCTTCTGGGGAACACTGAAGCTTTCTTT. Residues: CASSEALLGNTEAFF.